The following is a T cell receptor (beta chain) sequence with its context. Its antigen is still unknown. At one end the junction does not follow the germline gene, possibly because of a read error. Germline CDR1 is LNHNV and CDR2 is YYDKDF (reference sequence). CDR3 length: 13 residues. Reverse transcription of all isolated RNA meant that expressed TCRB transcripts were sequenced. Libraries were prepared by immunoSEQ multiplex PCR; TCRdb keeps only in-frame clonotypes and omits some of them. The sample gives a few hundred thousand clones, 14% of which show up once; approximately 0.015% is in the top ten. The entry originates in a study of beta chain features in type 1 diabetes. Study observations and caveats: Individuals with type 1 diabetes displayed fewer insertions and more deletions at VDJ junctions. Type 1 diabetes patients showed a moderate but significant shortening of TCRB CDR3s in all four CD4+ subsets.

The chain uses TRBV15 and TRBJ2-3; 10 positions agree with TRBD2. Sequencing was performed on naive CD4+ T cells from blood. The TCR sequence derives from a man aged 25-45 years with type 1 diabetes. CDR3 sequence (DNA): TGTGCCACCATCCCTGGACTAGCGGAGTGGGGGCCTTTT. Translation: CATIPGLAEWGPF.